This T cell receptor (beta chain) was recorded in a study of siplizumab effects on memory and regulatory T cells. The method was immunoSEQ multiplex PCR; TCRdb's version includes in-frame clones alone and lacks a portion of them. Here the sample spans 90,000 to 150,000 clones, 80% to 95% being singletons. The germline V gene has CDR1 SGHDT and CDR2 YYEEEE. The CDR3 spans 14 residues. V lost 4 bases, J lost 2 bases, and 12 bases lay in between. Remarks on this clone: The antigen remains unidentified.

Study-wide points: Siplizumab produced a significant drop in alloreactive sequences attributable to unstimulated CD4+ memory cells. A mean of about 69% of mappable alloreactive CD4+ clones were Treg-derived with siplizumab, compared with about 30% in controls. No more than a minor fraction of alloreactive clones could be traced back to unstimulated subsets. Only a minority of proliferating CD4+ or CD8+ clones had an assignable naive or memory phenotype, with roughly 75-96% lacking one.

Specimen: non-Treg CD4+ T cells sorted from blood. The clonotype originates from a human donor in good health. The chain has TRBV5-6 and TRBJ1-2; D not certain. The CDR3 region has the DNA TGTGCCAGCAGCCCCGGCGGGGAGAACTATGGCTACACCTTC. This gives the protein CASSPGGENYGYTF.